This TCR beta chain was found in a study of shared clonotypes between healthy human individuals. General observations from the study: When compared with the clonotypes that were shared by all four sorted-subset donors, the non-shared clonotypes turned out to have lower generation probabilities. The diversity represented, both genetic and in exposure history, was limited by few donors.

Original handling: There were no quality scores in the junction-only immunoSEQ sequences, so filtering differed. TCRdb's copy holds only in-frame clones and misses some; the assay was immunoSEQ multiplex PCR. V and J calls and clone size follow that table, whereas D and trimming were derived from the DNA. The sample has approximately 640,000 clones, 55% to 75% seen once. Germline-derived CDR1 and CDR2 are MNHEY and SMNVEV (reference sequence). CDR3 size: 14 residues. Between the trimmed V and J ends, which lost 7 bases and 2 bases, there was a span of 14 bases. This clone appeared a few times. Its antigen remains unidentified.

The gene calls are TRBV27 and TRBJ1-1; weak D call: TRBD1 (6 bases). The material sequenced was memory CD4+ T cells sorted from blood. The subset was: CD45RA-negative fraction. This sequence was found in a woman between 25 and 40 years old in good health. The CDR3 here is CASKNDRTNTEAFF. The DNA for the CDR3 is TGTGCCAGCAAAAACGACAGGACAAACACTGAAGCTTTCTTT.